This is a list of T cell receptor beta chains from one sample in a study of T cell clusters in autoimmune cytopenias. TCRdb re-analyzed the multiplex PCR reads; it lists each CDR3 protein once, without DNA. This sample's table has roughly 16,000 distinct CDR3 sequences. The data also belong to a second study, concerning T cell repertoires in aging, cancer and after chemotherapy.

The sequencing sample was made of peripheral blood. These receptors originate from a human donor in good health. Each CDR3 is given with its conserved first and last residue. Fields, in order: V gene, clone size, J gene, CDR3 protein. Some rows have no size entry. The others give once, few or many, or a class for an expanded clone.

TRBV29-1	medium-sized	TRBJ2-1	CSVEMPSGSKNEQFF
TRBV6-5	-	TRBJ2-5	CASSYSLAGGQETQYF
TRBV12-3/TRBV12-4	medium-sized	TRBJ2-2	CASSFNENTGELFF
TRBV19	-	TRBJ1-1	CASSIGDGSVGAFF
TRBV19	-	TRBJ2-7	CASRGQGSYEQYF
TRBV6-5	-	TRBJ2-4	CASSRGQGWTKNIQYF
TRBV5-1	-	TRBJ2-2	CASSLGADTGELFF
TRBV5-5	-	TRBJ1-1	CASSLPFPNTEAFF
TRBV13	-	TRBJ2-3	CASRDLADLSPGGTDTQYF
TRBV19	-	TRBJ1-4	CASSPPATGYEKLFF
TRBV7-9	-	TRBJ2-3	CASSPITDTQYF